Listed here are 10 T cell receptor beta chains from one sample, sequenced in a study of CD8 T cells in ankylosing spondylitis. Findings and caveats of the study: The study identified a TCR beta motif of under ten highly homologous variants that appeared characteristic of ankylosing spondylitis blood.

Each CDR3 protein is one row after TCRdb ran MiXCR on the 5' RACE reads. The top ten hold about a sixth of the sample, which has about 420,000 distinct CDR3 sequences, about 20% seen once. No cognate antigen is known for these TCRs. Sequencing input: blood, either unsorted or a sorted T cell fraction (not recorded which). The origin of the receptors is a male donor with ankylosing spondylitis.

The V call is TRBV5-1, the J call TRBJ2-1; D is unclear. The CDR3 length is 12 residues. The V gene lost 5 bases and the J gene lost 3 bases, with 6 bases spanning the gap. CDR1 SGHRS and CDR2 YFSETQ come from the germline V gene. The DNA of the CDR3 is TGCGCCAGCAGGCCCGACTACAATGAGCAGTTCTTC. Protein: CASRPDYNEQFF.

The genes are TRBV11-2 and TRBJ2-1, with 11 positions matching TRBD2. The CDR3 contains 15 residues. After removal of 8 bases from V and 10 bases from J, the junction contained 13 bases not matched to a gene. Germline values: CDR1 SGHAT, CDR2 FQNNGV. The CDR3 DNA reads as TGTGCCAGCCAGGCGGGACTAGCGGCCAACACCGAGCAGTTCTTC. Translating gives CASQAGLAANTEQFF. Looking up the rest from reference TRBV11-2 and TRBJ2-1 gives the full variable domain: EAGVAQSPRYKIIEKRQSVAFWCNPISGHATLYWYQQILGQGPKLLIQFQNNGVVDDSQLPKDRFSAERLKGVDSTLKIQPAKLEDSAVYLCASQAGLAANTEQFFGPGTRLTVL.

The chain joins TRBV9 to TRBJ2-1, with 14 bases lining up with TRBD2. The germline CDR1 and CDR2 sequences are SGDLS and YYNGEE. Losses at the gene ends were 3 bases for V and 8 bases for J; bases not matched to a gene: 7. The CDR3 has 16 amino acids. CDR3 sequence: CASSATGTSGSDEQFF. CDR3 nucleotides: TGTGCCAGCAGCGCCACCGGGACTAGCGGGAGCGATGAGCAGTTCTTC. The variable domain in full, completed from reference TRBV9 and TRBJ2-1, reads DSGVTQTPKHLITATGQRVTLRCSPRSGDLSVYWYQQSLDQGLQFLIQYYNGEERAKGNILERFSAQQFPDLHSELNLSSLELGDSALYFCASSATGTSGSDEQFFGPGTRLTVL.

The chain employs TRBV4-3 and TRBJ2-1; D uncertain. The CDR3 contains 14 residues. V was trimmed by 0 bases and J by 6 bases, leaving 9 bases between them. Germline CDR1 and CDR2: LGHNA and YSLEER. CDR3 bases: TGCGCCAGCAGCCAAGATCTACGACGCAATGAGCAGTTCTTC. Translated: CASSQDLRRNEQFF.

This clonotype came up a few times. The CDR3 nucleotides read TGTGCCAGCAGTTTAATCCGAGACCCTCCTAGGCAGCAGTACTTC. Translated: CASSLIRDPPRQQYF. The chain couples TRBV28 to TRBJ2-7; D gene unclear. The length of the CDR3 is 15 residues. The V and J ends lost 2 bases and 8 bases respectively, with 19 bases between them. Germline V gives CDR1 MDHEN, CDR2 SYDVKM.

The rearrangement joins TRBV11-3 to TRBJ2-5; D uncertain. V gave up 2 bases and J gave up 5 bases, with 18 bases separating them. Germline CDR1 SGHNT, CDR2 YENEEA. This CDR3 is built from 16 residues. CDR3 in amino acids: CASSLPPPSLGETQYF. CDR3 bases: TGTGCCAGCAGCTTACCCCCACCGTCCTTGGGGGAGACCCAGTACTTC. Based on the CDR3 plus reference TRBV11-3 and TRBJ2-5, the full variable domain is EAGVVQSPRYKIIEKKQPVAFWCNPISGHNTLYWYLQNLGQGPELLIRYENEEAVDDSQLPKDRFSAERLKGVDSTLKIQPAELGDSAVYLCASSLPPPSLGETQYFGPGTRLLVL.

This clonotype has ten or more counts. J is TRBJ1-5 and V is TRBV12-3 or TRBV12-4; TRBD1 is a possible D gene (6 bases). V lost 8 bases, J lost 4 bases, and 15 bases lay in between. CDR3 length: 14 amino acids. The CDR3 DNA follows: TGTGCCAGCTCCAAACAGGGAGGAAATCAGCCCCAGCATTTT. This encodes CASSKQGGNQPQHF.

This clonotype was recorded a few times. This rearrangement joins TRBV7-2 to TRBJ2-1; D gene unclear. The CDR3 runs to 15 residues. CDR1 is SGHTA, CDR2 FQGNSA, per germline. The germline V and J ends were trimmed by 1 base and 2 bases, with 9 bases remaining between them. CDR3 in amino acids: CASSLDGSTYNEQFF. In DNA form, the CDR3 reads TGTGCCAGCAGCTTAGACGGTAGTACCTACAATGAGCAGTTCTTC.

In its sample, this clonotype was seen many times. This sequence joins TRBV29-1 and TRBJ2-5; D call uncertain. V was pared by 7 bases and J by 3 bases, with 24 bases between. Germline loops: CDR1 SQVTM, CDR2 ANQGSEA. CDR3 size: 16 residues. The CDR3 is CSADTWVNSPEETQYF. CDR3 sequence (DNA): TGCAGCGCCGACACTTGGGTTAACAGTCCTGAAGAGACCCAGTACTTC.

The chain combines TRBV27 with TRBJ2-5; TRBD2 agrees at 7 bases. CDR3 size: 14 residues. Losses at the gene ends were 2 bases for V and 4 bases for J; bases not matched to a gene: 4. Germline loops: CDR1 MNHEY, CDR2 SMNVEV (reference sequence). CDR3 DNA sequence: TGTGCCAGCAGTTTAGGGACTACTGCAGAGACCCAGTACTTC. It codes for CASSLGTTAETQYF.